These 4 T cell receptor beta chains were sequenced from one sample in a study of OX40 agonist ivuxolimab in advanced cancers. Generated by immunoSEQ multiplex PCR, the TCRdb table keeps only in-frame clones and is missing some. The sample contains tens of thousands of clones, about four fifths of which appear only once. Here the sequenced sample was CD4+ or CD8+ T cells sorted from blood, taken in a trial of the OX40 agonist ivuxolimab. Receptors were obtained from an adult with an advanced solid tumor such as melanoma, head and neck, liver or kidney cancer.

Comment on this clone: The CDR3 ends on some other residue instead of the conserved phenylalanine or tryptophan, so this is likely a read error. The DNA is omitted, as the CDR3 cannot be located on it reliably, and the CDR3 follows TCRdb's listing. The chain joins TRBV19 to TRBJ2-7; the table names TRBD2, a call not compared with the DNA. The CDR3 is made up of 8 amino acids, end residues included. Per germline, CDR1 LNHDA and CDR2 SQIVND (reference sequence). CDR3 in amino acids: CASSANRS.

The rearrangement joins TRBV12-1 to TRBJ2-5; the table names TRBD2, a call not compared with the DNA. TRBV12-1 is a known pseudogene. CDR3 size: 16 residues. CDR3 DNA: TGTGCCAGCAGCCCAGCCGGGACTAGCATTCGAGAGACCCAGTACTTC. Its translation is CASSPAGTSIRETQYF.

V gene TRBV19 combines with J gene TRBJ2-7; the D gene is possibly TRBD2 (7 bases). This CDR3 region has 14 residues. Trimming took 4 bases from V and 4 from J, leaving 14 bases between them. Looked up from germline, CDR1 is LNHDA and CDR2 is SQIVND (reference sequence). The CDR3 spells CASSRGGLVYEQYF. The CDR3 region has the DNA TGTGCCAGTAGTAGGGGGGGGCTTGTGTACGAGCAGTACTTC.

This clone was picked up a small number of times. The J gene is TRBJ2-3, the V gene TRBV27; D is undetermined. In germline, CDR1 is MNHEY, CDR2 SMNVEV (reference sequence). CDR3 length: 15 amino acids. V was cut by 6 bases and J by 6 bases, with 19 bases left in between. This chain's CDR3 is CASRFHDDPTDTQYF. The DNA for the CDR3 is TGTGCCAGCAGGTTCCACGACGATCCCACGGATACGCAGTATTTT.